The T cell receptor beta chain under discussion was sequenced for a study of human T cells and chemical hapten exposure. As for the study in general: Weekly administration of diphenylcyclopropenone to the scalp of patients continued throughout the roughly 25-week study.

Overall study findings and caveats: TCRs above 1 in 1000 frequency stayed constant with DPC sensitization.

For the library, individual cDNA molecules each received unique molecular identifiers. MiXCR, run by TCRdb on the RACE reads, gives a single entry per CDR3 protein. The data contain roughly 71,000 distinct CDR3 sequences, around 10% of them singletons. Comments on this clonotype: Its matching antigen is unknown.

The time point denotes: patch test 3, about 24 weeks after DPC sensitization. Treatment specified: therapeutic diphenylcyclopropenone sensitization with weekly scalp DPC. Researchers sampled blood before each patch test went on. Per germline, CDR1 SQVTM and CDR2 ANQGSEA. CDR3 length: 13 amino acids. V was cut by 4 bases and J by 3 bases, with 10 bases left in between. The sequencing here drew on whole blood, taken in connection with sensitization to the hapten diphenylcyclopropenone (DPC). The chain combines TRBV29-1 with TRBJ1-5, with D unresolved. The sequence derives from a woman between 50 and 59 years old with alopecia areata. Some clones in this sample may be carry-over from other donors' samples. The CDR3 here is CSVVGSFNQPQHF. CDR3 in DNA: TGCAGCGTTGTGGGAAGTTTCAATCAGCCCCAGCATTTT.